The sequence of this T cell receptor beta chain was determined in a study of cytomegalovirus exposure and HLA in healthy donors. Primers included in the PCR were 60 Vbeta and 13 Jbeta primers. The data were produced by immunoSEQ multiplex PCR, yet TCRdb's version contains in-frame clones alone and is incomplete. The top ten clones hold approximately 6% of a sample with 120,000 or so clones, about three quarters of them seen once. Comment on this clone: Its antigen is not identified.

The CDR3 extends over 15 amino acids. V was clipped by 6 bases and J by 1 base, with 15 bases between them. Germline-derived CDR1 and CDR2 are MNHEY and SVGAGI. Study-level points and caveats: Researchers had no immune exposure information except CMV serostatus available.

The source is a woman between 40 and 50 years old in good health and CMV-seronegative. The chain links TRBV6-5 to TRBJ2-5; perhaps TRBD2 as D (5 bases). Specimen: PBMCs. The CDR3 region is CASRNRWEPQETQYF. The CDR3 nucleotides read TGTGCCAGCAGGAACCGGTGGGAGCCCCAAGAGACCCAGTACTTC.